Following are 29 T cell receptor beta chains from one sample sequenced in a study of blood T cell repertoires in COVID-19. Measured with immunoSEQ multiplex PCR; TCRdb has only the in-frame clones, and not every one. The table has tens of thousands of clones, roughly 87% seen once. Material: peripheral blood. These receptor sequences come from a human donor with active COVID-19. The donor label of this sample is uncertain.

The gene calls are TRBV3-1 (or the pseudogene TRBV3-2) and TRBJ1-1; D might be TRBD1 (6 bases). The CDR3 has 15 amino acids. Germline assignment: CDR1 LGHDT and CDR2 YNNKEL (reference sequence). V lost 4 bases and J lost 3, with 15 bases in between. In DNA form, the CDR3 reads TGTGCCAGCAGCCTTAGGGGGGGGAAGGACACTGAAGCTTTCTTT. This codes for CASSLRGGKDTEAFF.

The chain links TRBV4-1 to TRBJ1-5; 8 nucleotides agree with TRBD1. V dropped 4 bases and J dropped 7; count of bases not matched to a gene: 9. Germline CDR1 and CDR2: MGHRA and YSYEKL. CDR3 length equals 15 residues. CDR3 in amino acids: CASSLKTDREQPQHF. CDR3 DNA: TGCGCCAGCAGCCTCAAGACGGACAGGGAACAGCCCCAGCATTTT.

The J gene is TRBJ1-6, the V gene TRBV4-3; D is unresolved. Trimming took 3 bases from V and 7 from J, leaving 7 bases between them. The CDR3 runs to 13 residues. CDR1 is LGHNA and CDR2 is YSLEER in the germline V gene. In DNA form, the CDR3 reads TGCGCCAGCAGCCAGGTACAGAATTCACCCCTCCACTTT. Amino acids: CASSQVQNSPLHF.

V usage is TRBV27 and J usage is TRBJ1-6; TRBD1 might be the D (5 bases). Trimming removed 0 bases at V and 6 bases at J, with 6 bases between. The germline CDR1 and CDR2 sequences are MNHEY and SMNVEV (reference sequence). There are 14 residues in the CDR3. CDR3 in amino acids: CASSLSRANSPLHF. The CDR3 nucleotides read TGTGCCAGCAGTTTATCCAGGGCTAATTCACCCCTCCACTTT.

In its sample, this clone was seen once. The gene calls are TRBV6-6 and TRBJ1-5; D is unresolved. V was shortened by 10 bases and J by 3 bases, with 10 bases between the two germline ends. The CDR3 has 12 amino acids. Looked up from germline, CDR1 is MNHNY and CDR2 is SVGAGI (reference sequence). In DNA form, the CDR3 reads TGTGCCAACCACCGGGTCAATCAGCCCCAGCATTTT. Its translation: CANHRVNQPQHF.

This chain connects TRBV10-2 to TRBJ1-1; 8 bases are a match to TRBD1. The germline V gene encodes CDR1 WSHSY and CDR2 SAAADI. There are 15 residues in the CDR3. The trim removed 7 bases at V and 2 bases at J, leaving 9 bases unmatched. The CDR3, as DNA: TGCGCCAGCAAGTTCTCGGGACAGGCCAACACTGAAGCTTTCTTT. It codes for CASKFSGQANTEAFF.

This clone was detected only a few times. This sequence joins TRBV19 and TRBJ1-1; D not certain. CDR3 size: 14 residues. Looked up from germline, CDR1 is LNHDA and CDR2 is SQIVND (reference sequence). The ends were cut back, 3 bases at V and 4 bases at J, with 12 bases in the middle. CDR3 region: CASSIRGRSTEAFF. The CDR3 DNA reads as TGTGCCAGTAGTATTCGGGGTAGGTCCACTGAAGCTTTCTTT.

The rearrangement links TRBV18 to TRBJ2-7; 9 bases match TRBD2. The CDR3 contains 14 residues. The J segment lost 2 bases and the V segment lost 6 bases, leaving 5 bases of the junction unmatched. Per the germline V gene, CDR1 is KGHSH and CDR2 is LQKENI. The CDR3 DNA reads as TGTGCCAGCTCTCCGACTAGCGGAACCTACGAGCAGTACTTC. Translated, it gives CASSPTSGTYEQYF.

The chain couples TRBV4-3 to TRBJ1-4; TRBD1 might be the D (6 bases). The CDR3 runs to 16 residues. V lost 0 bases and J 3 bases, leaving 11 bases between the germline ends. Germline V gives CDR1 LGHNA, CDR2 YSLEER. The CDR3 protein is CASSQDGNRANEKLFF. In DNA, the CDR3 is TGCGCCAGCAGCCAAGATGGAAACAGGGCTAATGAAAAACTGTTTTTT.

This clone turned up a few times. This chain connects TRBV5-1 to TRBJ2-2, with 9 bases fitting TRBD2. The CDR3 covers 16 residues. Trimming cost V 1 base and J 0 bases; bases outside gene matches: 1. Germline V gives CDR1 SGHRS, CDR2 YFSETQ. The DNA of the CDR3 is TGCGCCAGCAGCTTGATAGCGGGGGCGAACACCGGGGAGCTGTTTTTT. The encoded protein is CASSLIAGANTGELFF.

CDR3 residues: CSSTRDRNTEAFF. The CDR3 coding sequence is TGCAGCAGCACCCGAGACAGGAACACTGAAGCTTTCTTT. The J gene is TRBJ1-1, the V gene TRBV29-1, with D possibly TRBD1 on 5 matching bases. V dropped 8 bases and J dropped 1 base, with 14 bases sitting between them. This CDR3 has 13 residues. From germline, CDR1 is SQVTM and CDR2 ANQGSEA.

The chain uses TRBV5-1 and TRBJ2-1, with TRBD2 matching over 12 bases. CDR1 is SGHRS, CDR2 YFSETQ, per germline. The CDR3 has 15 amino acids. The ends lost 1 base at V and 7 bases at J; junction bases unmatched: 3. The CDR3: CASSLLAGGRNEQFF. In nucleotides, the CDR3 is TGCGCCAGCAGCTTGCTAGCGGGGGGGCGGAATGAGCAGTTCTTC.

The rearrangement uses TRBV7-9 and TRBJ2-3, with 8 positions matching TRBD1. The CDR3 sequence is 19 residues long. Looked up from germline, CDR1 is SEHNR and CDR2 is FQNEAQ (reference sequence). V gave up 1 base and J gave up 2 bases; unmatched junction bases: 14. Here the CDR3 DNA reads TGTGCCAGCAGCTTAGGGTCACGCCGGACAGGGCTATTCACAGATACGCAGTATTTT. Its translation is CASSLGSRRTGLFTDTQYF.

J is TRBJ2-3 and V is TRBV18, with TRBD2 identical over 12 bases. The CDR3 runs 15 residues. Germline-derived CDR1 and CDR2 are KGHSH and LQKENI. The V gene end was trimmed by 4 bases and the J gene end by 3 bases; junction bases not matched to a gene: 2. CDR3 bases: TGTGCCAGCTCACTCCTAGCGGGGGGGACAGATACGCAGTATTTT. This translates into CASSLLAGGTDTQYF.

J is TRBJ1-2 and V is TRBV2; D ambiguous. Germline-derived CDR1 and CDR2 are SNHLY and FYNNEI. V was pared by 1 base and J by 10 bases, with 4 bases between. This CDR3 has 10 residues. CDR3 in amino acids: CASSEVYYTF. The CDR3 bases are TGTGCCAGCAGTGAAGTTTACTACACCTTC. The variable domain in full, with the rest retrieved from reference TRBV2 and TRBJ1-2, is EPEVTQTPSHQVTQMGQEVILRCVPISNHLYFYWYRQILGQKVEFLVSFYNNEISEKSEIFDDQFSVERPDGSNFTLKIRSTKLEDSAMYFCASSEVYYTFGSGTRLTVV.

V gene TRBV6-1 combines with J gene TRBJ2-5, with 13 bases that match TRBD2. This CDR3 spans 18 amino acids. The V gene end was trimmed by 1 base and the J gene end by 5 bases; junction bases not matched to a gene: 10. Germline loops: CDR1 MNHNS, CDR2 SASEGT. The CDR3 sequence: CASSEELAGGPRWETQYF. CDR3 DNA sequence: TGTGCCAGCAGTGAAGAACTAGCGGGGGGGCCGAGGTGGGAGACCCAGTACTTC.

This clone was seen a handful of times. This sequence joins TRBV7-6 and TRBJ1-5; D perhaps matches TRBD1 (5 bases). V was shortened by 2 bases and J by 2 bases, with 10 bases between the two germline ends. The germline CDR1 and CDR2 sequences are SGHVS and FNYEAQ. This CDR3 contains 15 residues. In DNA, the CDR3 is TGTGCCAGCAGCTTACAGGGTTGGGGCAATCAGCCCCAGCATTTT. Protein: CASSLQGWGNQPQHF.

This chain connects TRBV10-3 to TRBJ1-2; no clear D. V lost 7 bases, J lost 2 bases, and 8 bases lay in between. Per germline, CDR1 ENHRY and CDR2 SYGVKD. The CDR3 has 12 amino acids. The CDR3 is CAIKSGNYGYTF. The CDR3 DNA reads TGTGCCATCAAGTCGGGGAACTATGGCTACACCTTC.

The J gene is TRBJ1-1, the V gene TRBV7-3; 7 nucleotides agree with TRBD1. V was pared by 5 bases and J by 0 bases, with 6 bases of the junction left unmatched. Germline loops: CDR1 SGHTA, CDR2 FQGTGA. This CDR3 has 15 amino acids. As DNA, the CDR3 is TGTGCCAGCAGCCCTAGACAGGGCCTGAACACTGAAGCTTTCTTT. Its protein is CASSPRQGLNTEAFF.

The chain employs TRBV4-3 and TRBJ2-7, with a tentative D call TRBD2 (5 bases). With 0 bases removed from V and 1 base from J, the gap between germline ends came to 7 bases. This CDR3 is built from 14 residues. The germline CDR1 and CDR2 sequences are LGHNA and YSLEER. CDR3 in amino acids: CASSQDWRSYEQYF. The CDR3 DNA reads TGCGCCAGCAGCCAAGACTGGAGGTCCTACGAGCAGTACTTC.

The chain carries TRBV11-2 and TRBJ1-4, with D possibly matching TRBD1 (6 bases). In germline, CDR1 is SGHAT, CDR2 FQNNGV. This CDR3 comprises 13 residues. V dropped 5 bases and J dropped 7 bases, with 11 bases sitting between them. The CDR3 coding sequence is TGTGCCAGCAGCCCAACGGACAGTGAAAAACTGTTTTTT. Protein product: CASSPTDSEKLFF.

This rearrangement joins TRBV25-1 to TRBJ1-3, with 7 bases that match TRBD1. After removal of 0 bases from V and 0 bases from J, the junction contained 5 bases not matched to a gene. Germline V gene sequence: CDR1 MGHDK, CDR2 SYGVNS. The CDR3 length is 17 residues. CDR3 nucleotides: TGTGCCAGCAGTGAATATCAGGGGGTTACCTCTGGAAACACCATATATTTT. Translating gives CASSEYQGVTSGNTIYF.

The chain joins TRBV20-1 to TRBJ1-1; tentative D call: TRBD1 (6 bases). V was trimmed by 5 bases and J by 2 bases, leaving 15 bases between them. This CDR3 is built from 14 residues. Germline V gives CDR1 DFQATT, CDR2 SNEGSKA (reference sequence). Here the CDR3 DNA reads TGCAGTGCTCGTGGGGGGGGCCCTAACACTGAAGCTTTCTTT. It translates to CSARGGGPNTEAFF.

The chain's CDR3 is CASSTTYGQGYEQYF. CDR3 bases: TGTGCCAGTAGCACGACATACGGACAGGGCTACGAGCAGTACTTC. J is TRBJ2-7 and V is TRBV19; the match to TRBD1 covers 8 bases. Trimming took 6 bases from V and 3 from J; bases not matched to a gene: 10. Germline values: CDR1 LNHDA, CDR2 SQIVND (reference sequence). The CDR3 extends over 15 amino acids.

The chain is built from TRBV6-1 and TRBJ2-1; unclear D gene. The germline V and J ends were trimmed by 3 bases and 0 bases, with 12 bases remaining between them. Looked up from germline, CDR1 is MNHNS and CDR2 is SASEGT. This CDR3 comprises 16 residues. CDR3 protein: CASSESTPSSYNEQFF. The CDR3 DNA follows: TGTGCCAGCAGTGAGTCTACTCCTAGCTCCTACAATGAGCAGTTCTTC.

This chain joins TRBV2 and TRBJ1-6; a weak D match, TRBD1 (6 bases). The V end lost 7 bases, the J end lost 7 bases, and 14 bases lay between the germline ends. Germline CDR1 is SNHLY and CDR2 is FYNNEI. This CDR3 has 14 amino acids. The CDR3 reads CASIEWQGNSPLHF. The CDR3 DNA sequence: TGTGCCAGCATCGAATGGCAGGGGAATTCACCCCTCCACTTT.

The J gene is TRBJ2-1, the V gene TRBV6-5; D is undetermined. CDR1 is MNHEY, CDR2 SVGAGI, per germline. This CDR3 comprises 13 residues. V dropped 6 bases and J dropped 4 bases, with 10 bases sitting between them. The CDR3 DNA reads TGTGCCAGCAGCATCGTCAGGTACAATGAGCAGTTCTTC. The encoded protein is CASSIVRYNEQFF.

A note on this clone: The sample holds other DNA sequences that translate to the same CDR3. The rearrangement links TRBV6-4 to TRBJ2-3, with 11 positions matching TRBD2. The germline V gene encodes CDR1 MRHNA and CDR2 SNTAGT. With V trimmed by 0 bases and J by 6 bases, 2 bases remained unmatched. The CDR3 contains 15 residues. The CDR3 spells CASSDSSGGADTQYF. The CDR3 nucleotides read TGTGCCAGCAGTGACTCTAGCGGGGGGGCCGATACGCAGTATTTT.

The chain links TRBV7-2 to TRBJ1-6; the D gene is possibly TRBD1 (5 bases). CDR3 size: 16 residues. The ends were cut back, 0 bases at V and 8 bases at J, with 14 bases in the middle. Per germline, CDR1 SGHTA and CDR2 FQGNSA. CDR3 protein: CASSLATGASHSPLHF. The DNA of the CDR3 is TGTGCCAGCAGCTTAGCCACAGGCGCCAGTCATTCACCCCTCCACTTT.